This passage covers 19 T cell receptor beta chains from one sample sequenced in a study of T-cell reconstitution after alpha-beta-depleted transplantation in children. Unique molecular identifiers were incorporated during preparation of the TCRbeta library. TCRdb reprocessed the PCR reads with MiXCR, giving one entry per CDR3 protein. The sample includes roughly 610,000 distinct CDR3 sequences, 8% to 11% of them seen just once. Source: PBMCs from the stem cell graft donor, taken from the stem cell graft. The origin of the receptors is a human donor who donated a stem cell graft to a child with acute myeloid leukemia.

This chain uses TRBV20-1 with TRBJ2-3, with a possible D match to TRBD2 (6 bases). The V and J ends lost 2 bases and 2 bases respectively, with 14 bases between them. Germline loops: CDR1 DFQATT, CDR2 SNEGSKA (reference sequence). The CDR3 runs 15 residues. The CDR3: CSARWLALVTDTQYF. The DNA of the CDR3 is TGCAGTGCTAGATGGCTAGCGTTGGTCACAGATACGCAGTATTTT.

This clonotype has a count of ten or more. The CDR3 bases are TGTGCCTGGAGTGGGACAGTCAGCTCCTACGAGCAGTACTTC. Translating it yields CAWSGTVSSYEQYF. The rearrangement links TRBV30 to TRBJ2-7, with TRBD1 as a possible D gene (6 bases). Germline lookup yields CDR1 GTSNPN and CDR2 SVGIG (reference sequence). The CDR3 length is 14 residues. V lost 1 base to trimming and J lost 0 bases, with 10 bases between them.

The J gene is TRBJ1-2, the V gene TRBV6-1; the match to TRBD1 covers 9 bases. V shed 10 bases, J shed 4 bases, and the junction held 7 bases outside the gene matches. Germline V gene data show CDR1 as MNHNS and CDR2 as SASEGT. The CDR3 covers 13 residues. As DNA, the CDR3 is TGTGCCATATACAGGGGGCGCGGCTATGGCTACACCTTC. The encoded protein is CAIYRGRGYGYTF.

The rearrangement links TRBV7-9 to TRBJ2-1; D gene ambiguous. Trimming shortened V by 3 bases and J by 10 bases, and 10 bases separated the two germline ends. The CDR3 has 12 residues. Looked up from germline, CDR1 is SEHNR and CDR2 is FQNEAQ (reference sequence). CDR3 protein: CASSLEIREQFF. The CDR3 DNA reads as TGTGCCAGCAGCTTGGAAATCAGGGAGCAGTTCTTC.

Only a few counts were recorded for this clonotype. The chain links TRBV7-9 to TRBJ1-1, with D hard to call. Germline lookup yields CDR1 SEHNR and CDR2 FQNEAQ (reference sequence). This CDR3 spans 15 amino acids. V lost 5 bases to trimming and J lost 7 bases, with 20 bases between them. CDR3 sequence (DNA): TGTGCCAGCAGCCTTACCGGGAGCAGCGGCCTTGAAGCTTTCTTT. It encodes CASSLTGSSGLEAFF. Drawing the rest from reference TRBV7-9 and TRBJ1-1, the complete variable domain is DTGVSQNPRHKITKRGQNVTFRCDPISEHNRLYWYRQTLGQGPEFLTYFQNEAQLEKSRLLSDRFSAERPKGSFSTLEIQRTEQGDSAMYLCASSLTGSSGLEAFFGQGTRLTVV.

V and J are TRBV28 and TRBJ2-7, with 9 nucleotides matching TRBD2. J gave up 4 bases and V 7 bases, and 2 bases lay outside the gene matches. This CDR3 region has 12 residues. Per the germline V gene, CDR1 is MDHEN and CDR2 is SYDVKM. In DNA, the CDR3 is TGTGCCAGCACGACTAGCGGATACGAGCAGTACTTC. Amino acids: CASTTSGYEQYF.

This clonotype was found a few times. The chain links TRBV5-1 to TRBJ2-3; 8 nucleotides line up with TRBD2. CDR1 SGHRS and CDR2 YFSETQ come from the germline V gene. This CDR3 is 16 amino acids long. With 0 bases clipped from V and 0 bases from J, the junction kept 3 bases outside the gene matches. The CDR3 here is CASSLEGGRSTDTQYF. The CDR3 nucleotides read TGCGCCAGCAGCTTGGAAGGCGGGAGGAGCACAGATACGCAGTATTTT.

V gene TRBV2 combines with J gene TRBJ2-5; 12 bases fit TRBD2. The ends lost 10 bases at V and 2 bases at J; junction bases unmatched: 5. CDR1 is SNHLY and CDR2 is FYNNEI in the germline V gene. The CDR3 consists of 14 residues. CDR3 loop: CATRTSGKQETQYF. The CDR3, as DNA: TGTGCCACCAGGACTAGCGGGAAACAAGAGACCCAGTACTTC.

This clonotype was counted many times. The genes are TRBV6-2 or TRBV6-3 and TRBJ2-3, with D perhaps matching TRBD1 or TRBD2 (5 bases each). The CDR3 consists of 16 residues. Trimming stripped 2 bases from V and 6 bases from J, with 18 bases between. Germline V lookup: CDR1 MNHEY, CDR2 SVGEGT. Here the CDR3 reads CASSYPRDQNSDTQYF. The CDR3 DNA reads as TGTGCCAGCAGTTACCCCCGGGACCAAAACTCGGATACGCAGTATTTT.

This clonotype came up many times. This chain joins TRBV20-1 and TRBJ1-1; no reliable D call. The CDR3 totals 12 residues. V was trimmed by 0 bases and J by 5 bases, leaving 7 bases between them. From germline, CDR1 is DFQATT and CDR2 SNEGSKA (reference sequence). DNA for the CDR3: TGCAGTGCTAGAGACCCAGGAACTGAAGCTTTCTTT. It is translated as CSARDPGTEAFF.

The chain uses TRBV7-2 and TRBJ2-7; weak D call: TRBD2 (7 bases). V was shortened by 8 bases and J by 4 bases, with 15 bases between the two germline ends. CDR1 and CDR2 from the germline V gene are SGHTA and FQGNSA. The CDR3 totals 13 residues. CDR3: CASGGGLRYEQYF. CDR3 bases: TGTGCCAGCGGCGGGGGCTTGCGGTACGAGCAGTACTTC.

This clonotype showed up many times. This rearrangement joins TRBV14 to TRBJ2-5, with D unresolved. Between the trimmed V and J ends, which lost 0 bases and 4 bases, there was a span of 21 bases. The CDR3 totals 18 residues. Germline assignment: CDR1 SGHDN and CDR2 FVKESK. The CDR3: CASSQDRGWAPTAETQYF. Here the CDR3 DNA reads TGTGCCAGCAGCCAAGATCGAGGCTGGGCCCCCACGGCAGAGACCCAGTACTTC.

This clonotype has a count of ten or more. This chain connects TRBV5-1 to TRBJ2-7; the D is unclear. This CDR3 comprises 14 residues. V was cut by 0 bases and J by 2 bases, with 9 bases left in between. Germline CDR1 SGHRS, CDR2 YFSETQ. The CDR3 sequence is CASSLGLSPYEQYF. CDR3 bases: TGCGCCAGCAGCTTGGGCCTCTCCCCCTACGAGCAGTACTTC.

The chain uses TRBV12-3 or TRBV12-4 and TRBJ2-3; 9 positions match TRBD1. The CDR3 runs 16 residues. V shed 6 bases and J 3 bases; nucleotides not matched to a gene: 10. CDR3 coding DNA: TGTGCCAGCAGCCACCCGACAGGGGGGGGTACAGATACGCAGTATTTT. Translating it yields CASSHPTGGGTDTQYF.

CDR3 region: CAINPGSTDTQYF. CDR3 nucleotide sequence: TGTGCCATCAATCCGGGGAGCACAGATACGCAGTATTTT. V and J are TRBV10-3 and TRBJ2-3; D is possibly TRBD2 (5 bases). This CDR3 is 13 amino acids long. Germline assignment: CDR1 ENHRY and CDR2 SYGVKD. Trimming left V 7 bases short and J 0 bases short, with 8 bases between.

The J gene is TRBJ1-4, the V gene TRBV29-1; D not resolved. Germline V gene data show CDR1 as SQVTM and CDR2 as ANQGSEA. CDR3 size: 14 residues. Trimming pared 5 bases from V and 5 bases from J, leaving 15 bases between. CDR3 DNA: TGCAGCGTTAAGGGTGGCAGGCTAAATGAAAAACTGTTTTTT. This codes for CSVKGGRLNEKLFF.

The V call is TRBV4-3, the J call TRBJ2-1, with 9 bases fitting TRBD1. The CDR3 covers 16 residues. The germline V gene encodes CDR1 LGHNA and CDR2 YSLEER. With 0 bases clipped from V and 11 bases from J, the junction kept 11 bases outside the gene matches. The DNA for the CDR3 is TGCGCCAGCAGCCAAGATCTAGCCGGGACAGGGAAGAAGCAGTTCTTC. It codes for CASSQDLAGTGKKQFF.

This clonotype was seen a few times. The chain joins TRBV10-3 to TRBJ2-2; TRBD1 matches at 9 bases. J was trimmed by 5 bases and V by 9 bases; bases with no gene match: 4. The CDR3 extends over 13 amino acids. Germline loops: CDR1 ENHRY, CDR2 SYGVKD. CDR3 in DNA: TGTGCCATGGACAGGGGAGGGACCGGGGAGCTGTTTTTT. Protein sequence: CAMDRGGTGELFF.

This clonotype was counted at least ten times. The chain uses TRBV24-1 and TRBJ2-3; TRBD2 matches at 13 bases. The CDR3 runs 16 residues. V shed 2 bases, J shed 3 bases, and the junction held 1 base outside the gene matches. Germline V gives CDR1 KGHDR, CDR2 SFDVKD. CDR3 in amino acids: CATSDWTSGSTDTQYF. CDR3 DNA: TGTGCCACCAGTGATTGGACTAGCGGGAGTACAGATACGCAGTATTTT.